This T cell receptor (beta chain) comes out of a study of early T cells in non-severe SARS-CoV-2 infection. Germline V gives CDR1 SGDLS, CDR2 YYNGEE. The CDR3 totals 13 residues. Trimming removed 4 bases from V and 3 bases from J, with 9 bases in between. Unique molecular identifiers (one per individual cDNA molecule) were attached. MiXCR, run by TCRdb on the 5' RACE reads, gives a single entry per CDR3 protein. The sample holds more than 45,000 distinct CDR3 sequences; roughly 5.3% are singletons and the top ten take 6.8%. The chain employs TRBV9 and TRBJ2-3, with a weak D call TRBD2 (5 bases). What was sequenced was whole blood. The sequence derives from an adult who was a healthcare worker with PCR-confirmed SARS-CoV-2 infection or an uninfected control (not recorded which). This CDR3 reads CASSMRRTDTQYF. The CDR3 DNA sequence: TGTGCCAGCAGCATGAGGAGGACAGATACGCAGTATTTT.